This T cell receptor (beta chain) was captured in a study of beta chain features in type 1 diabetes. Notes on the study in general: Patients' naive, central memory and regulatory TCRB repertoires appeared more alike than those of healthy donors. Type 1 diabetes patients showed a moderate but significant shortening of TCRB CDR3s in all four CD4+ subsets. It was not settled here whether HLA type affects TCRB rearrangement.

Expressed TCRB transcripts were sequenced because the entire RNA isolate underwent reverse transcription. Some clones are missing from TCRdb's copy, which holds only in-frame ones; the method was immunoSEQ multiplex PCR. The data contain a few hundred thousand clones, roughly 13% of them singletons. About this clone itself: Its matching antigen is unknown.

All sorted populations exceeded 95% purity. This clonotype was obtained from a man younger than 40 with type 1 diabetes. The sample comprised naive CD4+ T cells from blood.

As DNA, the CDR3 is TGCGCCAGCAGCTTGACATCGGGAAGGGAAACTGAAGCTTTCTTT. Protein: CASSLTSGRETEAFF. The chain couples TRBV5-1 to TRBJ1-1; no clear D. The CDR3 totals 15 residues. Germline V gene sequence: CDR1 SGHRS, CDR2 YFSETQ. Trimming pared 1 base from V and 5 bases from J, leaving 15 bases between.